The sequence of this T cell receptor (beta chain) was determined in a study of cytomegalovirus exposure and HLA in healthy donors. For the study at large: The platform used for the 120 validation repertoires matched that of the roughly 630 first-cohort repertoires, a later analysis reported.

Notes on the study in general: Researchers reported that a few CMV-associated chains were confirmed in vitro as CMV antigen-specific.

In the case of this clone: Its antigen remains unidentified.

Only in-frame clones appear in the TCRdb table, and some are missing; sequencing was by immunoSEQ multiplex PCR. Of tens of thousands of clones detected, around 94% appear once; the ten largest clones hold around 2%. Germline trimming cut 4 bases from V and 4 bases from J; bases unmatched to any gene: 16. Germline assignment: CDR1 SEHNR and CDR2 FQNEAQ (reference sequence). The CDR3 runs to 19 residues. The sample comprised PBMCs. The clonotype originates from a man aged 18 to 29 in good health and CMV-seronegative. The rearrangement links TRBV7-9 to TRBJ2-2, with TRBD1 matching over 9 bases. The CDR3: CASSSTGTGPGGSTGELFF. CDR3 coding DNA: TGTGCCAGCAGCTCCACCGGGACAGGGCCCGGGGGAAGCACCGGGGAGCTGTTTTTT.